This is a list of T cell receptor beta chains from one sample in a study of shared clonotypes between healthy human individuals. Sequenced by immunoSEQ multiplex PCR; TCRdb stores in-frame clones only, minus some. The sample comprises some 2,500,000 clones, under 95% of which are singletons, and roughly 0.36% rests with the top ten. Sequenced sample: naive CD4+ T cells from PBMCs. The receptors derive from a man younger than 35 in good health. Some clones in this sample may be carry-over from other donors' samples. The CDR3 runs from the conserved cysteine through the conserved F or W. D genes are given only for firm matches. A clone size is listed for some rows: how often the clone was seen (once, few, many), or a class if it is expanded.

>-|TRBJ2-6|-|TRBV5-1
TGCGCCAGCAGCCCTCAAATAAATGGGGGGGCCAACGTCCTGACTTTC
CASSPQINGGANVLTF
>-|TRBJ1-1|-|TRBV6-1
TGTGCCAGCAGTAACCTCCAGGAGACTGAAGCTTTCTTT
CASSNLQETEAFF
>once|TRBJ2-7|-|TRBV5-6
TGTGCCAGCAGCTTTAAAAGGGACTCGTTAAGCTCCTACGAGCAGTACTTC
CASSFKRDSLSSYEQYF
>-|TRBJ2-3|-|TRBV5-4
TGTGCCAGCAGCTTCGAGCCATTTCTTACCACAGATACGCAGTATTTT
CASSFEPFLTTDTQYF
>-|TRBJ2-1|-|TRBV29-1
TGCAGCGTAGGGGAACACAATGAGCAGTTCTTC
CSVGEHNEQFF
>-|TRBJ2-1|TRBD1|TRBV7-9
TGTGCCAGCAGCCGAGGGACAGGGTCCTACAATGAGCAGTTCTTC
CASSRGTGSYNEQFF
>few|TRBJ1-2|TRBD1|TRBV23-1
TGCGCCAGCAGGGACAGGGGGCGACCTAACTATGGCTACACCTTC
CASRDRGRPNYGYTF
>-|TRBJ1-5|-|TRBV18
TGTGCCAGCTCACAACAGGGAATGGGCAATCAGCCCCAGCATTTT
CASSQQGMGNQPQHF
>once|TRBJ1-2|TRBD1|TRBV27
TGTGCCAGCAGTTCAACAGGGGGTGACTATGGCTACACCTTC
CASSSTGGDYGYTF
>-|TRBJ1-2|-|TRBV10-3
TGTGCCATCAGTGAGTCGGGGGGCAACTATGGCTACACCTTC
CAISESGGNYGYTF
>-|TRBJ1-2|-|TRBV30
TGTGCCTGGAGTTCGGGACAACAAAGGGAGGGCTACACCTTC
CAWSSGQQREGYTF
>once|TRBJ2-2|-|TRBV5-1
TGCGCCAGCTGTATCGGCCTAGTCAACACCGGGGAGCTGTTTTTT
CASCIGLVNTGELFF
>-|TRBJ2-1|-|TRBV7-2
TGTGCCAGCAGCGCCACTAGCCCGGGTGAGCAGTTCTTC
CASSATSPGEQFF
>-|TRBJ1-5|TRBD1|TRBV30
TGTGCCTGGAGTACAGGGGGTAATCAGCCCCAGCATTTT
CAWSTGGNQPQHF
>once|TRBJ2-1|TRBD1|TRBV27
TGTGCCAGCAGTTCCTGGACAGGGGGTAACAATGAGCAGTTCTTC
CASSSWTGGNNEQFF
>-|TRBJ2-5|-|TRBV28
TGTGCCAGCTCCAACCTGGGGGACGACCAGTACTTC
CASSNLGDDQYF
>-|TRBJ2-2|-|TRBV6-6
TGTGCCAGCAGTTACGGAGGGGTGGCCGTCACCGGGGAGCTGTTTTTT
CASSYGGVAVTGELFF
>-|TRBJ1-1|TRBD1|TRBV6-1
TGTGCCAGCAGCCGGACAGGGGGAACTGAAGCTTTCTTT
CASSRTGGTEAFF
>-|TRBJ2-3|-|TRBV30
TGTGCCTGGTCTGGTGGGGGGCTCGGTACGCAGTATTTT
CAWSGGGLGTQYF
>-|TRBJ2-2|-|TRBV11-3
TGTGCCAGCAGCTTATATTTGTTGGGAACGAACGGAAACGGGGAGCTGTTTTTT
CASSLYLLGTNGNGELFF
>-|TRBJ1-2|-|TRBV27
TGTGCCAGCAGTTCATCATACAGGGTTAGCTATGGCTACACCTTC
CASSSSYRVSYGYTF
>few|TRBJ2-6|-|TRBV5-1
TGCGCCAGCAGCTTGGATGGGGCCAACGTCCTGACTTTC
CASSLDGANVLTF
>once|TRBJ2-6|-|TRBV9
TGTGCCAGCAGCGTAGAACTTGCCTCCTCTGGGGCCAACGTCCTGACTTTC
CASSVELASSGANVLTF
>-|TRBJ1-4|TRBD1|TRBV7-2
TGTGCCAGCAGCCTATCTAGGACAGGGGTCCAACTGTTTTTT
CASSLSRTGVQLFF